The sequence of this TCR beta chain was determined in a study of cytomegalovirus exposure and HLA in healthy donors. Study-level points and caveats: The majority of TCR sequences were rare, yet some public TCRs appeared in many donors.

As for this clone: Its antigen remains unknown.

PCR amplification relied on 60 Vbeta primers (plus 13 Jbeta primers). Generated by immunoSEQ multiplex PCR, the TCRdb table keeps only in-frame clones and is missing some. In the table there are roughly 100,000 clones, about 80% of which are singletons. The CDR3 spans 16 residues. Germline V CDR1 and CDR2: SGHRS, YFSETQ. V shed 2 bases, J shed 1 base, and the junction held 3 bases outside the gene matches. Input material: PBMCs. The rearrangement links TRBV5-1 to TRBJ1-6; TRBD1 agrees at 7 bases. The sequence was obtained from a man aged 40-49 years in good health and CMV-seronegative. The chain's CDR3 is CASSFKDRSYNSPLHF. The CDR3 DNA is TGCGCCAGCAGCTTTAAGGACAGGTCCTATAATTCACCCCTCCACTTT.